Below are 13 T cell receptor beta chains sequenced from a single sample in a study of T cell responses to AZD1222 COVID-19 vaccine. Some clones are missing from TCRdb's copy, which holds only in-frame ones; the method was immunoSEQ multiplex PCR. The data show 100,000 or so clones, 90% seen once. The sample consisted of peripheral blood, taken on day 0 of AZD1222 vaccination. These receptors came from an adult in good health.

This clone was seen more than once but under ten times. This chain connects TRBV7-3 to TRBJ1-1; D is unclear. Deletions cut 2 bases from V and 1 base from J, with 5 bases between. Germline V gives CDR1 SGHTA, CDR2 FQGTGA. The CDR3 is 13 residues long. The CDR3 loop is CASSLYGNTEAFF. CDR3 bases: TGTGCCAGCAGCTTATACGGGAACACTGAAGCTTTCTTT.

This clone was seen more than once but under ten times. The J gene is TRBJ1-1, the V gene TRBV27, with D unresolved. The CDR3 extends over 13 amino acids. Germline loops: CDR1 MNHEY, CDR2 SMNVEV (reference sequence). Trimming took off 2 bases at V and 3 bases at J, with 7 bases between the two ends. The CDR3 loop reads CASSLGVDTEAFF. CDR3 coding DNA: TGTGCCAGCAGTTTAGGGGTGGACACTGAAGCTTTCTTT.

This clone was counted a single time. The chain is built from TRBV4-1 and TRBJ1-2, with no clear D. The CDR3 has 13 residues. Trimming removed 0 bases at V and 4 bases at J, with 6 bases between. Germline V lookup: CDR1 MGHRA, CDR2 YSYEKL. CDR3 nucleotides: TGCGCCAGCAGCCAAGAAACCAGCTATGGCTACACCTTC. It is translated as CASSQETSYGYTF.

With respect to this clone: A much larger clone sits a single nucleotide away, making a read error possible. V gene TRBV13 combines with J gene TRBJ2-1; no clear D gene. The CDR3 spans 12 residues. V gave up 3 bases and J gave up 5 bases, with 5 bases separating them. CDR1 PRHDT and CDR2 FYEKMQ come from the germline V gene (reference sequence). CDR3 in amino acids: CASSFGNNEQFF. The CDR3 DNA follows: TGTGCCAGCAGCTTTGGGAACAATGAGCAGTTCTTC.

Here the CDR3 DNA reads TGTGCCAGTTCTCCAGGGGGGCGAAGCTCCTACGAGCAGTACTTC. Its translation: CASSPGGRSSYEQYF. This sequence joins TRBV6-5 and TRBJ2-7, with D possibly TRBD1 on 7 matching bases. V was cut by 9 bases and J by 0 bases, with 18 bases left in between. Germline CDR1 and CDR2: MNHEY and SVGAGI. The CDR3 extends over 15 amino acids.

The V and J genes are TRBV7-2 and TRBJ2-7, with a possible D match to TRBD2 (7 bases). The CDR3 sequence is 14 residues long. The germline gives CDR1 SGHTA, CDR2 FQGNSA. The germline V and J ends were trimmed by 5 bases and 2 bases, with 13 bases remaining between them. The CDR3 bases are TGTGCCAGCAGCCGCCCGGGGGGCGCCTACGAGCAGTACTTC. Amino acid sequence: CASSRPGGAYEQYF.

The V call is TRBV28, the J call TRBJ2-7; no clear D gene. V shed 6 bases and J shed 0 bases, with 12 bases lying between them. This CDR3 is 14 amino acids long. Germline assignment: CDR1 MDHEN and CDR2 SYDVKM. The chain's CDR3 is CASSSDLSSYEQYF. The CDR3 DNA reads TGTGCCAGCAGCTCAGATCTCAGCTCCTACGAGCAGTACTTC.

The chain is built from TRBV3-1 (or the pseudogene TRBV3-2) and TRBJ2-7; no definite D call. V dropped 2 bases and J dropped 0 bases, with 5 bases sitting between them. This CDR3 is 13 amino acids long. Germline V gives CDR1 LGHDT, CDR2 YNNKEL (reference sequence). CDR3 DNA sequence: TGTGCCAGCAGCCAAACACCCTCCTACGAGCAGTACTTC. This gives the protein CASSQTPSYEQYF.

The chain has TRBV6-4 and TRBJ1-1; D is unresolved. The CDR3 totals 19 residues. Germline V gene sequence: CDR1 MRHNA, CDR2 SNTAGT. Trimming cost V 10 bases and J 3 bases, with 33 bases left between them. This CDR3 is CATYSSVAQSQRRDTEAFF. The CDR3 nucleotides read TGTGCCACGTACTCGTCCGTGGCCCAATCCCAACGGCGTGACACTGAAGCTTTCTTT.

V and J are TRBV11-2 and TRBJ2-3, with D possibly being TRBD2 (6 bases). Trimming took 5 bases from V and 2 from J, leaving 23 bases between them. Germline assignment: CDR1 SGHAT and CDR2 FQNNGV. This CDR3 comprises 18 residues. The CDR3 is CASSLRVPGAGHTDTQYF. DNA of the CDR3: TGTGCCAGCAGCCTCAGGGTGCCGGGAGCGGGCCACACAGATACGCAGTATTTT.

The chain recombines TRBV12-3 or TRBV12-4 with TRBJ2-1, with D possibly being TRBD1 (5 bases). The CDR3 runs 13 residues. Trimming took 3 bases from V and 5 from J, leaving 8 bases between them. CDR3 sequence: CASSLGQHNEQFF. In DNA form, the CDR3 reads TGTGCCAGCAGTTTGGGGCAACACAATGAGCAGTTCTTC.

The chain couples TRBV6-1 to TRBJ1-6, with D perhaps matching TRBD1 (5 bases). V was pared by 2 bases and J by 10 bases, with 12 bases between. Looked up from germline, CDR1 is MNHNS and CDR2 is SASEGT. The CDR3 has 14 amino acids. CDR3 coding DNA: TGTGCCAGCAGTGAAATGAGGGGCAGGTCACCCCTCCACTTT. It encodes CASSEMRGRSPLHF.

This clone was seen a handful of times. The V call is TRBV9, the J call TRBJ2-3; D call uncertain. Trimming took 6 bases from V and 2 from J, leaving 13 bases between them. The germline V gene has CDR1 SGDLS and CDR2 YYNGEE. This CDR3 region has 14 residues. CDR3 nucleotide sequence: TGTGCCAGCAATTTGGAGCTATCCACAGATACGCAGTATTTT. Protein sequence: CASNLELSTDTQYF.